The 27 T cell receptor beta chains in this list originate from one sample, sequenced in a study of blood T cell repertoires in COVID-19 (dated by TCRdb to the early 2020s). The receptor library was made with the immunoSEQ multiplex PCR assay. The immuneACCESS repertoire file appears here via TCRdb, limited to in-frame rearrangements. These files lack a portion of the clones; in checked studies, under half of the deficit traces to unresolved V genes, and the cause of the others is not known. The sample table shows tens of thousands of clones, and about nine tenths are seen once. The leading ten clones occupy around a fifth of the sample. The specimen sequenced was peripheral blood. The receptors derive from a man aged 45 to 65 with active COVID-19.

The genes are TRBV7-8 and TRBJ2-1; 10 nucleotides align to TRBD2. The CDR3 sequence is 15 residues long. Germline loops: CDR1 SGHVS, CDR2 FQNEAQ. With 3 bases clipped from V and 7 bases from J, the junction kept 6 bases outside the gene matches. The CDR3 is CASSFRASGSNEQFF. Here the CDR3 DNA reads TGTGCCAGCAGCTTTAGGGCTAGCGGGAGTAATGAGCAGTTCTTC.

The V call is TRBV7-2, the J call TRBJ2-2; a weak D match, TRBD2 (5 bases). CDR1 is SGHTA, CDR2 FQGNSA, per germline. CDR3 length equals 13 residues. The V end was cut by 6 bases, the J end by 6 bases, with 11 bases between. The CDR3 nucleotides read TGTGCCAGCAGTCAGTGGGGAGCCGGGGAGCTGTTTTTT. Translated, it gives CASSQWGAGELFF.

V is TRBV7-8 and J is TRBJ1-2; no reliable D call. CDR3 length equals 14 residues. Germline CDR1 and CDR2: SGHVS and FQNEAQ. The V gene lost 3 bases and the J gene lost 3 bases, with 11 bases spanning the gap. DNA for the CDR3: TGTGCCAGCAGCTTGGCGTATCAGGACTATGGCTACACCTTC. Protein product: CASSLAYQDYGYTF.

V is TRBV14 and J is TRBJ2-7; 7 nucleotides align to TRBD2. V lost 4 bases, J lost 4 bases, and 1 base stayed unmatched. Germline V gene sequence: CDR1 SGHDN, CDR2 FVKESK. The CDR3 has 12 residues. The CDR3 here is CASSREGYEQYF. CDR3 coding DNA: TGTGCCAGCAGCCGGGAGGGATACGAGCAGTACTTC.

The chain combines TRBV6-1 with TRBJ2-3, with 9 bases identical to TRBD1. Unmatched junction bases numbered 11, after V lost 4 bases and J lost 3 bases. In germline, CDR1 is MNHNS, CDR2 SASEGT. The CDR3 loop spans 17 amino acids. The CDR3 region has the DNA TGTGCCAGCAGTGCCCTATCACAGGGGGCGATAACAGATACGCAGTATTTT. It specifies CASSALSQGAITDTQYF.

The chain recombines TRBV27 with TRBJ2-7, with TRBD2 matching over 14 bases. Unmatched junction bases numbered 5, after V lost 0 bases and J lost 4 bases. The CDR3 runs to 17 residues. Germline loops: CDR1 MNHEY, CDR2 SMNVEV (reference sequence). CDR3 amino acids: CASSLSGTSGSAYEQYF. The CDR3 bases are TGTGCCAGCAGTTTATCGGGGACTAGCGGGAGTGCGTACGAGCAGTACTTC.

This chain connects TRBV28 to TRBJ2-7; 14 nucleotides agree with TRBD2. Germline V gene data show CDR1 as MDHEN and CDR2 as SYDVKM. CDR3 length: 14 amino acids. V shed 6 bases and J 9 bases; nucleotides not matched to a gene: 7. Here the CDR3 reads CASRPGLAGVRQYF. The CDR3 DNA reads TGTGCCAGCAGGCCGGGACTAGCGGGAGTACGGCAGTACTTC.

The chain couples TRBV14 to TRBJ1-1; tentatively, D is TRBD1 (5 bases). Germline-derived CDR1 and CDR2 are SGHDN and FVKESK. The CDR3 sequence is 14 residues long. V lost 6 bases and J lost 5, with 16 bases in between. CDR3 bases: TGTGCCAGCAGTCAACAGGTCACGGGGACTGAAGCTTTCTTT. This gives the protein CASSQQVTGTEAFF.

The V call is TRBV9, the J call TRBJ2-2; D gene uncertain. With 1 base removed from V and 4 bases from J, the gap between germline ends came to 11 bases. The CDR3 consists of 15 residues. Germline V gene sequence: CDR1 SGDLS, CDR2 YYNGEE. The CDR3 region is CASSVRATGTGELFF. As DNA, the CDR3 is TGTGCCAGCAGCGTAAGAGCTACCGGCACCGGGGAGCTGTTTTTT.

The chain joins TRBV6-2 or TRBV6-3 to TRBJ2-2, with no clear D. Trimming pared 0 bases from V and 1 base from J, leaving 6 bases between. Germline V gives CDR1 MNHEY, CDR2 SVGEGT. CDR3 length: 15 amino acids. CDR3 sequence: CASSYSPENTGELFF. The CDR3 DNA sequence: TGTGCCAGCAGTTACTCGCCAGAGAACACCGGGGAGCTGTTTTTT.

The chain couples TRBV5-1 to TRBJ2-5, with TRBD2 identical over 9 bases. Germline CDR1 and CDR2: SGHRS and YFSETQ. Trimming cost V 4 bases and J 4 bases; bases outside gene matches: 8. CDR3 length equals 15 residues. The CDR3 DNA reads TGCGCCAGCAGCCAATTAGCGGGAGTGGCAGAGACCCAGTACTTC. The encoded protein is CASSQLAGVAETQYF. Looking up the rest from reference TRBV5-1 and TRBJ2-5 gives the full variable domain: KAGVTQTPRYLIKTRGQQVTLSCSPISGHRSVSWYQQTPGQGLQFLFEYFSETQRNKGNFPGRFSGRQFSNSRSEMNVSTLELGDSALYLCASSQLAGVAETQYFGPGTRLLVL.

This chain connects TRBV3-1 (or the pseudogene TRBV3-2) to TRBJ2-2; 7 bases agree with TRBD2. V dropped 6 bases and J dropped 4; count of bases not matched to a gene: 8. Germline assignment: CDR1 LGHDT and CDR2 YNNKEL (reference sequence). The CDR3 contains 15 residues. CDR3 coding DNA: TGTGCCAGCAGTCCCCTGGGCGGGAGCACCGGGGAGCTGTTTTTT. It specifies CASSPLGGSTGELFF.

The rearrangement joins TRBV6-5 to TRBJ2-7; 8 bases fit TRBD1. The germline V gene has CDR1 MNHEY and CDR2 SVGAGI. This CDR3 is built from 15 residues. V trimming: 7 bases; J trimming: 7 bases; junction bases outside the gene matches: 15. The DNA for the CDR3 is TGTGCCAGCACTCCACTTATCCGGACAGGGCGTGAGCAGTACTTC. It yields the protein CASTPLIRTGREQYF.

The V call is TRBV11-2, the J call TRBJ1-2; D is ambiguous. Germline CDR1 reads SGHAT; CDR2 reads FQNNGV. Between the trimmed V and J ends, which lost 1 base and 2 bases, there was a span of 14 bases. CDR3 size: 16 residues. CDR3 in amino acids: CASSLGLRAGNYGYTF. The CDR3 coding sequence is TGTGCCAGCAGCTTAGGGCTCCGGGCGGGAAACTATGGCTACACCTTC.

The J gene is TRBJ1-3, the V gene TRBV5-1; tentative D call: TRBD1 (5 bases). The CDR3 spans 13 residues. V dropped 4 bases and J dropped 4 bases, with 9 bases sitting between them. Germline CDR1 SGHRS, CDR2 YFSETQ. The CDR3 DNA sequence: TGCGCCAGCAGCCCAGGGATGGGAAACACCATATATTTT. It is translated as CASSPGMGNTIYF. The full variable domain, completed using reference TRBV5-1 and TRBJ1-3, is KAGVTQTPRYLIKTRGQQVTLSCSPISGHRSVSWYQQTPGQGLQFLFEYFSETQRNKGNFPGRFSGRQFSNSRSEMNVSTLELGDSALYLCASSPGMGNTIYFGEGSWLTVV.

The V and J genes are TRBV3-1 (or the pseudogene TRBV3-2) and TRBJ2-2, with D uncertain. Germline CDR1 reads LGHDT; CDR2 reads YNNKEL (reference sequence). V shed 0 bases and J shed 1 base, with 6 bases lying between them. This CDR3 comprises 15 residues. The CDR3 nucleotides are TGTGCCAGCAGCCAAGAAAGCCGGAACACCGGGGAGCTGTTTTTT. It codes for CASSQESRNTGELFF.

This clone was picked up a small number of times. The chain uses TRBV27 and TRBJ2-1, with a tentative D call TRBD1 (6 bases). Germline V gene lookup returns CDR1 MNHEY and CDR2 SMNVEV (reference sequence). The V and J ends lost 5 bases and 7 bases respectively, with 18 bases between them. The CDR3 is made up of 15 amino acids. CDR3 region: CASSPQSGVGNEQFF. The CDR3 DNA is TGTGCCAGCAGTCCGCAATCAGGGGTCGGGAATGAGCAGTTCTTC.

This chain uses TRBV3-1 (or the pseudogene TRBV3-2) with TRBJ2-3, with TRBD2 identical over 8 bases. The CDR3 runs 15 residues. CDR1 LGHDT and CDR2 YNNKEL come from the germline V gene (reference sequence). Trimming at V came to 3 bases and at J to 5 bases, leaving 7 bases not matched to a gene. Here the CDR3 reads CASSQGGLAGDTQYF. The CDR3 DNA sequence: TGTGCCAGCAGCCAGGGGGGTCTAGCGGGAGATACGCAGTATTTT.

The J gene is TRBJ1-2, the V gene TRBV5-5; perhaps TRBD1 as D (6 bases). CDR3 size: 13 residues. Germline CDR1 is SGHKS and CDR2 is YYEKEE (reference sequence). Trimming shortened V by 2 bases and J by 6 bases, and 11 bases separated the two germline ends. The CDR3 here is CASSFAGGDGYTF. As DNA, the CDR3 is TGTGCCAGCAGCTTCGCGGGGGGCGATGGCTACACCTTC.

The chain is built from TRBV2 and TRBJ1-1; D is possibly TRBD1 (6 bases). This CDR3 spans 15 amino acids. CDR1 and CDR2 from the germline V gene are SNHLY and FYNNEI. V was shortened by 5 bases and J by 1 base, with 14 bases between the two germline ends. The CDR3 DNA follows: TGTGCCAGCAGTCTCGGACAGACGAAGAACACTGAAGCTTTCTTT. Translation: CASSLGQTKNTEAFF.

The chain couples TRBV24-1 to TRBJ2-2; maybe TRBD2 (6 bases). CDR1 is KGHDR and CDR2 is SFDVKD in the germline V gene. Trimming took off 7 bases at V and 4 bases at J, with 6 bases between the two ends. This CDR3 region has 12 residues. The CDR3 DNA is TGTGCCACCAGGGGACTCACCGGGGAGCTGTTTTTT. Translating gives CATRGLTGELFF.

This rearrangement joins TRBV14 to TRBJ2-7; 9 bases agree with TRBD1. CDR3 length: 15 amino acids. The V gene's germline CDR1 is SGHDN and CDR2 FVKESK. V lost 3 bases, J lost 5 bases, and 8 bases stayed unmatched. The CDR3 DNA is TGTGCCAGCAGCCACGTTGGACAGGGGAGGAACGAGCAGTACTTC. Its translation: CASSHVGQGRNEQYF. The full variable domain, rest sourced from reference TRBV14 and TRBJ2-7, is EAGVTQFPSHSVIEKGQTVTLRCDPISGHDNLYWYRRVMGKEIKFLLHFVKESKQDESGMPNNRFLAERTGGTYSTLKVQPAELEDSGVYFCASSHVGQGRNEQYFGPGTRLTVT.

The rearrangement links TRBV9 to TRBJ2-1; 8 positions agree with TRBD2. The length of the CDR3 is 16 residues. Germline-derived CDR1 and CDR2 are SGDLS and YYNGEE. V gave up 0 bases and J gave up 8 bases; unmatched junction bases: 10. CDR3: CASSVGDGRALYEQFF. DNA of the CDR3: TGTGCCAGCAGCGTAGGGGACGGGAGGGCCCTCTATGAGCAGTTCTTC.

This clone turned up a few times. The chain has TRBV13 and TRBJ1-6; 8 nucleotides agree with TRBD1. The germline gives CDR1 PRHDT, CDR2 FYEKMQ (reference sequence). CDR3 length equals 14 residues. The V segment lost 5 bases and the J segment 7 bases; nucleotides outside the gene matches: 4. CDR3: CASSQRQGNSPLHF. DNA for the CDR3: TGTGCCAGCAGCCAAAGACAGGGGAATTCACCCCTCCACTTT.

The chain employs TRBV28 and TRBJ1-2; 7 positions agree with TRBD1. V lost 5 bases to trimming and J lost 4 bases; unmatched junction nucleotides: 1. The CDR3 contains 12 residues. Per the germline V gene, CDR1 is MDHEN and CDR2 is SYDVKM. The CDR3 is CASSGDSYGYTF. Here the CDR3 DNA reads TGTGCCAGCAGTGGGGACAGCTATGGCTACACCTTC.

This chain connects TRBV7-9 to TRBJ2-7; 9 bases match TRBD2. This CDR3 comprises 16 residues. The V gene end was trimmed by 4 bases and the J gene end by 6 bases; junction bases not matched to a gene: 13. Germline CDR1 and CDR2: SEHNR and FQNEAQ (reference sequence). CDR3 sequence: CASSSAGGDAIAEQYF. The CDR3 DNA reads TGTGCCAGCAGCTCCGCGGGGGGGGACGCCATCGCCGAGCAGTACTTC.

The chain carries TRBV29-1 and TRBJ1-3, with 8 positions matching TRBD1. After removal of 6 bases from V and 1 base from J, the junction contained 5 bases not matched to a gene. Per the germline V gene, CDR1 is SQVTM and CDR2 is ANQGSEA. The CDR3 is made up of 14 amino acids. CDR3 region: CSVSRTGSGNTIYF. Here the CDR3 DNA reads TGCAGCGTCTCCAGGACAGGGTCTGGAAACACCATATATTTT.